This T cell receptor (beta chain) comes out of a study of OX40 agonist ivuxolimab in advanced cancers. Assay: immunoSEQ multiplex PCR; the TCRdb copy retains only in-frame clones and omits some. The sample lists 30,000 to 40,000 clones, around 80% occurring once. Autoimmune disease history or systemic immunosuppression was exclusionary. This clone has a single count. The material was CD4+ or CD8+ T cells sorted from blood, obtained in a trial of the OX40 agonist ivuxolimab. This clonotype originated in an adult with an advanced solid tumor such as melanoma, head and neck, liver or kidney cancer.

The CDR3 spells CASSQAGEKLFF. The CDR3 DNA is TGCGCCAGCAGCCAAGCCGGGGAAAAACTGTTTTTT. V and J are TRBV4-1 and TRBJ1-4; D is ambiguous. Trimming removed 1 base at V and 8 bases at J, with 5 bases between. The CDR3 length is 12 residues. The germline CDR1 and CDR2 sequences are MGHRA and YSYEKL.